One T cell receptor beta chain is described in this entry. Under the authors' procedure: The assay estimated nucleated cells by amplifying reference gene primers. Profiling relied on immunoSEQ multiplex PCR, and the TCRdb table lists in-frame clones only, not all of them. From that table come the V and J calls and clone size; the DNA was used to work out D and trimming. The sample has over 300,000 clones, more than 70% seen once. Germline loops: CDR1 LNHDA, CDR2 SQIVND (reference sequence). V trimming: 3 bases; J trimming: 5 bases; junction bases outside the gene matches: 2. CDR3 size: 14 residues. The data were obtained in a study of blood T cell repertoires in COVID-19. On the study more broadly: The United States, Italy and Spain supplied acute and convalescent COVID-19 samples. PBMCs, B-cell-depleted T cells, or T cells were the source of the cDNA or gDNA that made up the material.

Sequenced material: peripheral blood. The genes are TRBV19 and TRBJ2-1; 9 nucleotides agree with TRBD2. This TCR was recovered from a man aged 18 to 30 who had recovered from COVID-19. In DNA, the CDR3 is TGTGCCAGTAGTATCGGCGGGGGGGACAATGAGCAGTTCTTC. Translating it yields CASSIGGGDNEQFF.